Listed below are T cell receptor beta chains from one sample, sequenced in a study of CD8+ T cells in alopecia areata. The repertoire was sequenced with immunoSEQ multiplex PCR; TCRdb's copy has only in-frame clones and lacks some. Of about 7,900 clones listed, about three fifths are singletons. Sequencing used skin, obtained at week 0. The receptors derive from a human donor with alopecia areata. The CDR3 runs from the conserved cysteine through the conserved F or W. The order of the fields is V gene, D gene, J gene, clone size, CDR3 protein, CDR3 DNA. D genes are given only for firm matches. Some rows have no size entry. The others give once, few or many, or a class for an expanded clone.

v_call: TRBV7-3; d_call: -; j_call: TRBJ2-2; clone_size: -; cdr3_aa: CASSSTGLNGELFF; cdr3_nt: TGTGCCAGCAGCTCTACCGGACTTAACGGGGAGCTGTTTTTT
v_call: TRBV5-1; d_call: TRBD2; j_call: TRBJ2-3; clone_size: -; cdr3_aa: CASSPGTSLPDTQYF; cdr3_nt: TGCGCCAGCAGCCCGGGGACTAGCCTCCCAGATACGCAGTATTTT
v_call: TRBV29-1; d_call: TRBD2; j_call: TRBJ2-1; clone_size: -; cdr3_aa: CSVDQGLAWGNEQFF; cdr3_nt: TGCAGCGTTGATCAGGGACTAGCGTGGGGCAATGAGCAGTTCTTC
v_call: TRBV4-1; d_call: -; j_call: TRBJ2-1; clone_size: -; cdr3_aa: CASSPHGLEGIYNEQFF; cdr3_nt: TGCGCCAGCAGCCCTCATGGTCTCGAGGGGATATACAATGAGCAGTTCTTC
v_call: TRBV19; d_call: -; j_call: TRBJ2-7; clone_size: once; cdr3_aa: CASNTERSPVYEQYF; cdr3_nt: TGTGCCAGTAATACGGAGAGGAGCCCGGTATACGAGCAGTACTTC
v_call: TRBV11-2; d_call: -; j_call: TRBJ1-5; clone_size: -; cdr3_aa: CASSPHSNQPQHF; cdr3_nt: TGTGCCAGCAGCCCCCATAGCAATCAGCCCCAGCATTTT
v_call: TRBV6-1; d_call: -; j_call: TRBJ1-1; clone_size: few; cdr3_aa: CASVSTEAFF; cdr3_nt: TGTGCCAGCGTTTCCACTGAAGCTTTCTTT
v_call: TRBV14; d_call: -; j_call: TRBJ1-4; clone_size: -; cdr3_aa: CASSLLDIHRRANEKLFF; cdr3_nt: TGTGCCAGCAGCCTCTTAGACATCCACCGTCGGGCTAATGAAAAACTGTTTTTT
v_call: TRBV2; d_call: TRBD2; j_call: TRBJ2-7; clone_size: -; cdr3_aa: CASRLSGLAGGTYEQYF; cdr3_nt: TGTGCCAGCAGGTTATCGGGACTAGCGGGAGGGACCTACGAGCAGTACTTC
v_call: TRBV28; d_call: -; j_call: TRBJ1-1; clone_size: -; cdr3_aa: CASSPRRAEAFF; cdr3_nt: TGTGCCAGCAGTCCCCGCAGGGCTGAAGCTTTCTTT
v_call: TRBV5-1; d_call: TRBD2; j_call: TRBJ2-7; clone_size: -; cdr3_aa: CASSLVVAGGSYEQYF; cdr3_nt: TGCGCCAGCAGCTTGGTGGTAGCGGGAGGTTCCTACGAGCAGTACTTC
v_call: TRBV19; d_call: -; j_call: TRBJ2-2; clone_size: -; cdr3_aa: CASSIGGQGFRSGELFF; cdr3_nt: TGTGCCAGTAGTATTGGAGGGCAGGGCTTTAGGTCCGGGGAGCTGTTTTTT
v_call: TRBV19; d_call: TRBD1; j_call: TRBJ2-3; clone_size: -; cdr3_aa: CASSQTSGQRTDTQYF; cdr3_nt: TGTGCCAGTAGCCAAACCTCGGGACAGCGCACAGATACGCAGTATTTT
v_call: TRBV29-1; d_call: -; j_call: TRBJ2-1; clone_size: -; cdr3_aa: CSVEAGADYNEQFF; cdr3_nt: TGCAGCGTTGAAGCGGGAGCGGATTACAATGAGCAGTTCTTC
v_call: TRBV19; d_call: TRBD1; j_call: TRBJ1-2; clone_size: once; cdr3_aa: CASSIPDRDYGYTF; cdr3_nt: TGTGCCAGTAGTATCCCCGACAGGGACTATGGCTACACCTTC
v_call: TRBV7-2; d_call: -; j_call: TRBJ1-6; clone_size: few; cdr3_aa: CASSLRGGNSPLHF; cdr3_nt: TGTGCCAGCAGCTTAAGGGGGGGGAATTCACCCCTCCACTTT
v_call: TRBV29-1; d_call: TRBD1; j_call: TRBJ1-1; clone_size: -; cdr3_aa: CSVEQGAAEAFF; cdr3_nt: TGCAGCGTTGAACAGGGGGCCGCTGAAGCTTTCTTT
v_call: TRBV28; d_call: -; j_call: TRBJ1-2; clone_size: once; cdr3_aa: CASSSTRGYYGYTF; cdr3_nt: TGTGCCAGCAGTTCTACACGGGGATATTATGGCTACACCTTC
v_call: TRBV4-3; d_call: -; j_call: TRBJ2-7; clone_size: few; cdr3_aa: CASSQATGPNYEQYF; cdr3_nt: TGCGCCAGCAGCCAAGCCACCGGACCCAACTACGAGCAGTACTTC
v_call: TRBV9; d_call: -; j_call: TRBJ2-7; clone_size: -; cdr3_aa: CASSGISYEQYF; cdr3_nt: TGTGCCAGCAGCGGGATATCCTACGAGCAGTACTTC
v_call: TRBV4-1; d_call: -; j_call: TRBJ1-3; clone_size: -; cdr3_aa: CASSPTVPTTWSSGNTIYF; cdr3_nt: TGCGCCAGCAGCCCGACCGTCCCTACAACTTGGAGCTCTGGAAACACCATATATTTT
v_call: TRBV7-6; d_call: TRBD2; j_call: TRBJ2-2; clone_size: few; cdr3_aa: CASSVTSGTTGELFF; cdr3_nt: TGTGCCAGCAGCGTGACTAGCGGGACAACCGGGGAGCTGTTTTTT
v_call: TRBV28; d_call: -; j_call: TRBJ2-1; clone_size: few; cdr3_aa: CATWGGAVGNEQFF; cdr3_nt: TGTGCCACCTGGGGGGGGGCGGTTGGGAATGAGCAGTTCTTC
v_call: TRBV11-2; d_call: -; j_call: TRBJ2-3; clone_size: -; cdr3_aa: CASSLYGREEKDTQYF; cdr3_nt: TGTGCCAGCAGCCTATACGGAAGGGAAGAAAAAGATACGCAGTATTTT
v_call: TRBV6-6; d_call: -; j_call: TRBJ2-3; clone_size: -; cdr3_aa: CASTLAASTDTQYF; cdr3_nt: TGTGCCAGCACACTAGCAGCAAGCACAGATACGCAGTATTTT
v_call: TRBV2; d_call: TRBD1; j_call: TRBJ2-2; clone_size: -; cdr3_aa: CASSRTGGTGELFF; cdr3_nt: TGTGCCAGCTCCCGGACAGGGGGCACCGGGGAGCTGTTTTTT
v_call: TRBV30; d_call: TRBD1; j_call: TRBJ2-7; clone_size: -; cdr3_aa: CAWSPDRTGGFAEQYF; cdr3_nt: TGTGCCTGGAGTCCTGACCGGACAGGGGGCTTTGCCGAGCAGTACTTC
v_call: TRBV4-3; d_call: -; j_call: TRBJ1-1; clone_size: once; cdr3_aa: CASSQDPVDTEAFF; cdr3_nt: TGCGCCAGCAGCCAAGACCCCGTGGACACTGAAGCTTTCTTT
v_call: TRBV4-3; d_call: TRBD1; j_call: TRBJ2-1; clone_size: -; cdr3_aa: CASSQEGGQGRVEQFF; cdr3_nt: TGCGCCAGCAGCCAAGAAGGGGGACAGGGGAGGGTTGAGCAGTTCTTC
v_call: TRBV6-1; d_call: TRBD2; j_call: TRBJ2-1; clone_size: -; cdr3_aa: CASSEWLAGGLDNEQFF; cdr3_nt: TGTGCCAGCAGTGAATGGTTAGCGGGAGGTCTCGACAATGAGCAGTTCTTC
v_call: TRBV13; d_call: -; j_call: TRBJ2-1; clone_size: -; cdr3_aa: CASSSRGVGNEQFF; cdr3_nt: TGTGCCAGCAGCTCACGAGGGGTCGGGAATGAGCAGTTCTTC
v_call: TRBV19; d_call: -; j_call: TRBJ1-5; clone_size: -; cdr3_aa: CASRGGLQPQHF; cdr3_nt: TGTGCCAGTAGGGGGGGGCTCCAGCCCCAGCATTTT
v_call: TRBV28; d_call: TRBD1; j_call: TRBJ1-5; clone_size: -; cdr3_aa: CASSSGGGNQPQHF; cdr3_nt: TGTGCCAGCAGTTCAGGGGGGGGAAATCAGCCCCAGCATTTT
v_call: TRBV10-3; d_call: -; j_call: TRBJ1-1; clone_size: -; cdr3_aa: CAISLPGLWAFF; cdr3_nt: TGTGCCATCAGTCTACCGGGACTGTGGGCTTTCTTT
v_call: TRBV7-3; d_call: -; j_call: TRBJ2-1; clone_size: few; cdr3_aa: CASSLSLTGGHEQFF; cdr3_nt: TGTGCCAGCAGCTTAAGTTTAACGGGCGGCCATGAGCAGTTCTTC
v_call: TRBV5-1; d_call: -; j_call: TRBJ1-4; clone_size: -; cdr3_aa: CASSLDATTNEKLFF; cdr3_nt: TGCGCCAGCAGCTTGGATGCAACAACTAATGAAAAACTGTTTTTT
v_call: TRBV7-3; d_call: TRBD1; j_call: TRBJ2-2; clone_size: -; cdr3_aa: CASRRTGLGGELFF; cdr3_nt: TGTGCCAGCAGGCGGACAGGGTTGGGCGGGGAGCTGTTTTTT
v_call: TRBV7-1; d_call: TRBD2; j_call: TRBJ2-3; clone_size: -; cdr3_aa: CASSSRLASGTDTQYF; cdr3_nt: TGTGCCAGCAGCTCGAGACTAGCGAGTGGCACAGATACGCAGTATTTT
v_call: TRBV20-1; d_call: -; j_call: TRBJ2-5; clone_size: -; cdr3_aa: CSARQETQYF; cdr3_nt: TGCAGTGCTAGACAAGAGACCCAGTACTTC
v_call: TRBV18; d_call: -; j_call: TRBJ2-5; clone_size: few; cdr3_aa: CASSPPSGETQYF; cdr3_nt: TGTGCCAGCTCACCACCGAGCGGAGAGACCCAGTACTTC
v_call: TRBV30; d_call: -; j_call: TRBJ2-3; clone_size: -; cdr3_aa: CAWTPASASTDTQYF; cdr3_nt: TGTGCCTGGACCCCGGCAAGCGCTAGCACAGATACGCAGTATTTT
v_call: TRBV27; d_call: TRBD2; j_call: TRBJ2-7; clone_size: -; cdr3_aa: CASSLSGLAGGQRSYEQYF; cdr3_nt: TGTGCCAGCAGTTTATCTGGGCTAGCGGGAGGTCAGAGGTCCTACGAGCAGTACTTC
v_call: TRBV2; d_call: -; j_call: TRBJ2-1; clone_size: large; cdr3_aa: CATYGQNEQFF; cdr3_nt: TGTGCCACCTATGGACAGAATGAGCAGTTCTTC
v_call: TRBV29-1; d_call: -; j_call: TRBJ1-1; clone_size: few; cdr3_aa: CSVEDPGRGYEAFF; cdr3_nt: TGCAGCGTTGAAGATCCAGGGCGAGGGTATGAAGCTTTCTTT
v_call: TRBV5-1; d_call: -; j_call: TRBJ2-1; clone_size: -; cdr3_aa: CASSLGQGSYNEQFF; cdr3_nt: TGCGCCAGCAGCTTAGGGCAGGGGTCCTACAATGAGCAGTTCTTC